This T cell receptor (beta chain) was recorded in a study of sequential checkpoint blockade in melanoma (dated by TCRdb to the late 2010s). Describing the broader study: In a 1:1 randomization, patients received either first-line nivolumab then ipilimumab (arm A) or ipilimumab then nivolumab (arm B). Maintenance nivolumab was given following each of the two trial sequences. Overall results and qualifications from the work: The response-prediction model combining TCR metrics and mutation burden needs validation in larger, independent patient cohorts.

Interpreted using the paper, the treatment or condition label stands for: randomized to nivolumab then ipilimumab (arm A) or the reverse (arm B). None of the trial patients had been given prior DNA-damaging chemotherapy. On a FACS Aria II flow cytometer, live CD3+CD8+ cells that were negative for CD19 and CD56 were sorted from thawed PBMCs. Samples came from patients with melanoma in CheckMate 064, a randomized, open-label phase II trial of sequential checkpoint blockade. Leukapheresis was used to collect peripheral blood mononuclear cells, which were then purified with Ficoll-Paque and frozen in human serum with roughly 10% DMSO. Immediately after sorting, the purity of the sorted blood CD3+CD8+ cells was confirmed to be >98%, and DNA was then extracted. A note on this clone: Which antigen it targets is not known. There are no base qualities to consult, and no much larger clone falls within one base.

The junction shows trimming of 5 bases on V and 3 bases on J, plus 10 bases between the germline ends. The CDR3 holds 13 amino acids from the cysteine to the phenylalanine. CDR3 DNA is the only sequence kept; it has 39 bases, read in frame from the first base. CDR1 and CDR2 (MDHEN, SYDVKM) derive from the germline V gene. TCRbeta CDR3 regions were immunosequenced from genomic DNA with the immunoSEQ Assay. Genomic DNA was amplified by bias-controlled multiplex PCR before high-throughput sequencing. The authors processed their data as follows. To quantify the absolute abundance of each unique TCRbeta CDR3 region, the sequences were collapsed and filtered. Clonality, defined as 1 minus Pielou's evenness, was calculated using productive rearrangements only. A previously published method was used to identify clones with significantly greater frequencies in on-treatment samples than in baseline samples. Sourced from immuneACCESS, this table was stored by TCRdb with only in-frame sequences that have V and J called. A share of the clones is absent; for the studies checked, an unresolved V gene accounts for under half, and the remainder has no known explanation. V and J calls and clone size are those listed in that table; D and trimming were worked out from the DNA. This sample holds around 15,000 clones; less than 55% were observed only once. About a sixth of the sample goes to the ten largest clones.

The sample in question was CD8+ T cells sorted from blood (inferred from file names), obtained from a patient given nivolumab and ipilimumab in sequence. This sequence uses TRBV28 and TRBJ2-5; the D gene cannot be resolved reliably. This receptor was identified in a human donor with melanoma. The DNA reads as follows: TGTGCCAGCAGTAGTGTGAGAAAAGAGACCCAGTACTTC. Its protein reads: CASSSVRKETQYF. Outside the CDR3, residues come from the reference TRBV28 and TRBJ2-5 proteins, so the full variable domain is: DVKVTQSSRYLVKRTGEKVFLECVQDMDHENMFWYRQDPGLGLRLIYFSYDVKMKEKGDIPEGYSVSREKKERFSLILESASTNQTSMYLCASSSVRKETQYFGPGTRLLVL.